Following are 24 T cell receptor beta chains from one sample sequenced in a study of human T cells and chemical hapten exposure. TCRdb processed the RACE reads anew with MiXCR; each CDR3 protein has one entry. Of 75,000 to 95,000 distinct CDR3 sequences listed, 10% to 15% are singletons. Indicated time point: patch test 1, 2 weeks after DPC sensitization. Treatment specified: therapeutic diphenylcyclopropenone sensitization with weekly scalp DPC. Material: whole blood, obtained in connection with sensitization to the hapten diphenylcyclopropenone (DPC). Receptors originate from an older woman with alopecia areata. Some clones in this sample may be carry-over from other donors' samples.

The gene calls are TRBV5-1 and TRBJ1-3; D is unresolved. CDR1 and CDR2 from the germline V gene are SGHRS and YFSETQ. Trimming took 5 bases from V and 8 from J, leaving 14 bases between them. This CDR3 contains 13 residues. This CDR3 reads CASRSDPGDTIYF. The CDR3 DNA sequence: TGCGCCAGCAGATCGGACCCCGGCGACACCATATATTTT. Together with reference TRBV5-1 and TRBJ1-3, the CDR3 gives the full variable domain: KAGVTQTPRYLIKTRGQQVTLSCSPISGHRSVSWYQQTPGQGLQFLFEYFSETQRNKGNFPGRFSGRQFSNSRSEMNVSTLELGDSALYLCASRSDPGDTIYFGEGSWLTVV.

In nucleotides, the CDR3 is TGCAGTGCTCCCCGACAAGGCACCTACGAGCAGTACTTC. Encoded protein: CSAPRQGTYEQYF. V gene TRBV20-1 combines with J gene TRBJ2-7; D is ambiguous. Deletions cut 5 bases from V and 2 bases from J, with 13 bases between. Looked up from germline, CDR1 is DFQATT and CDR2 is SNEGSKA (reference sequence). CDR3 size: 13 residues.

This clonotype has more than one count but fewer than ten. V and J are TRBV20-1 and TRBJ1-5; no firm D call. With 6 bases removed from V and 5 bases from J, the gap between germline ends came to 11 bases. The CDR3 covers 12 residues. Germline V gene sequence: CDR1 DFQATT, CDR2 SNEGSKA (reference sequence). The CDR3 DNA is TGCAGTGCGTCCGTTAACTATCAGCCCCAGCATTTT. This translates into CSASVNYQPQHF.

There are a few counts of this clonotype. The chain joins TRBV6-1 to TRBJ2-7; maybe TRBD2 (5 bases). The CDR3 runs to 14 residues. Germline loops: CDR1 MNHNS, CDR2 SASEGT. With 4 bases removed from V and 4 bases from J, the gap between germline ends came to 14 bases. The CDR3 loop reads CASSAGRTGYEQYF. CDR3 nucleotide sequence: TGTGCCAGCAGTGCCGGACGGACTGGGTACGAGCAGTACTTC.

The genes are TRBV2 and TRBJ2-1; 7 bases fit TRBD1. The CDR3 runs to 15 residues. The V gene's germline CDR1 is SNHLY and CDR2 FYNNEI. V was pared by 6 bases and J by 6 bases, with 11 bases of the junction left unmatched. The CDR3 DNA is TGTGCCAGCAGGCCGGGACAGTCTGCCTTCAATGAGCAGTTCTTC. It codes for CASRPGQSAFNEQFF.

This chain connects TRBV29-1 to TRBJ2-7, with D uncertain. The CDR3 totals 11 residues. Per the germline V gene, CDR1 is SQVTM and CDR2 is ANQGSEA. Trimming left V 5 bases short and J 2 bases short, with 7 bases between. The CDR3, as DNA: TGCAGCGTTCGAGTGACCTACGAGCAGTACTTC. The encoded protein is CSVRVTYEQYF.

This clonotype was observed a single time. The chain joins TRBV10-3 to TRBJ2-3; 10 nucleotides match TRBD1. The CDR3 runs to 14 residues. Germline V lookup: CDR1 ENHRY, CDR2 SYGVKD. Trimming took 6 bases from V and 2 from J; bases not matched to a gene: 2. The DNA for the CDR3 is TGTGCCATCAGCCGACAGGGGGCCACAGATACGCAGTATTTT. Amino acids: CAISRQGATDTQYF.

A few counts support this clonotype. The chain links TRBV20-1 to TRBJ2-5, with a tentative D call TRBD2 (6 bases). Between the trimmed V and J ends, which lost 3 bases and 4 bases, there was a span of 12 bases. Germline CDR1 is DFQATT and CDR2 is SNEGSKA (reference sequence). The CDR3 length is 13 residues. CDR3 amino acids: CSARYSGVETQYF. The DNA for the CDR3 is TGCAGTGCTAGGTACTCGGGGGTAGAGACCCAGTACTTC.

This chain uses TRBV7-6 with TRBJ2-1; 9 positions agree with TRBD2. The CDR3 consists of 14 residues. The V gene's germline CDR1 is SGHVS and CDR2 FNYEAQ. V was pared by 4 bases and J by 9 bases, with 7 bases of the junction left unmatched. CDR3: CASSSGLALTEQFF. CDR3 sequence (DNA): TGTGCCAGCAGCTCGGGACTAGCTTTAACTGAGCAGTTCTTC.

Many counts were recorded for this clonotype. The chain employs TRBV29-1 and TRBJ1-1; D is uncertain. V was trimmed by 6 bases and J by 1 base, leaving 9 bases between them. In germline, CDR1 is SQVTM, CDR2 ANQGSEA. The CDR3 runs to 12 residues. CDR3 region: CSVHTENTEAFF. The CDR3 DNA reads as TGCAGCGTCCACACAGAGAACACTGAAGCTTTCTTT.

This clonotype was counted ten times or more. This chain links TRBV5-5 with TRBJ2-5; the match to TRBD1 covers 8 bases. The germline CDR1 and CDR2 sequences are SGHKS and YYEKEE (reference sequence). The CDR3 loop spans 14 amino acids. J gave up 5 bases and V 3 bases, and 6 bases lay outside the gene matches. CDR3 in DNA: TGTGCCAGCAGCTGGGAGACAGGGGCTGAGACCCAGTACTTC. This translates into CASSWETGAETQYF.

This clonotype was observed a few times. The J gene is TRBJ2-5, the V gene TRBV12-3 or TRBV12-4, with 12 positions matching TRBD1. The CDR3 has 17 amino acids. The ends lost 1 base at V and 6 bases at J; junction bases unmatched: 9. For the CDR3, the DNA is TGTGCCAGCAGTTTAGGGCGGGACAGGGGGCTCGCGAAGACCCAGTACTTC. Protein product: CASSLGRDRGLAKTQYF.

This clonotype showed up many times. The chain recombines TRBV29-1 with TRBJ2-1; D uncertain. The germline CDR1 and CDR2 sequences are SQVTM and ANQGSEA. The V end lost 1 base, the J end lost 1 base, and 8 bases lay between the germline ends. The CDR3 is made up of 14 amino acids. CDR3 residues: CSVEAMGSYNEQFF. CDR3 in DNA: TGCAGCGTTGAAGCCATGGGATCCTACAATGAGCAGTTCTTC.

This clonotype was counted a few times. This chain links TRBV7-9 with TRBJ1-6; D not certain. V lost 3 bases, J lost 7 bases, and 10 bases lay in between. Germline V CDR1 and CDR2: SEHNR, FQNEAQ (reference sequence). The length of the CDR3 is 14 residues. The CDR3 here is CASSFSPSNSPLHF. The CDR3 nucleotides read TGTGCCAGCAGCTTCAGCCCCTCGAATTCACCCCTCCACTTT.

This sequence joins TRBV6-5 and TRBJ1-1, with no clear D. This CDR3 region has 13 residues. Germline V gene sequence: CDR1 MNHEY, CDR2 SVGAGI. Between the trimmed V and J ends, which lost 6 bases and 0 bases, there was a span of 8 bases. The CDR3 protein is CASRRTLNTEAFF. CDR3 bases: TGTGCCAGCAGGCGAACCTTGAACACTGAAGCTTTCTTT.

This chain joins TRBV12-3 or TRBV12-4 and TRBJ2-7; weak D call: TRBD2 (6 bases). The V end lost 7 bases, the J end lost 6 bases, and 16 bases lay between the germline ends. The CDR3 totals 13 residues. CDR3 nucleotide sequence: TGTGCCAGCACCGCAACCCTAGCGACCGAGCAGTACTTC. Its protein product is CASTATLATEQYF.

The rearrangement links TRBV11-1 to TRBJ2-5; D is unclear. The ends were cut back, 3 bases at V and 5 bases at J, with 10 bases in the middle. This CDR3 comprises 13 residues. Per germline, CDR1 SGHAT and CDR2 FQDESV (reference sequence). CDR3: CASSFGMVETQYF. DNA of the CDR3: TGTGCCAGCAGCTTTGGTATGGTGGAGACCCAGTACTTC.

This clonotype was seen only a few times. This chain joins TRBV18 and TRBJ1-2, with TRBD1 matching over 9 bases. Germline V gives CDR1 KGHSH, CDR2 LQKENI. The CDR3 consists of 15 residues. With V trimmed by 4 bases and J by 2 bases, 5 bases remained unmatched. DNA for the CDR3: TGTGCCAGCTCACTGAGGACAGGGGACAACTATGGCTACACCTTC. This codes for CASSLRTGDNYGYTF.

The chain recombines TRBV24-1 with TRBJ2-3, with no clear D. The V end was cut by 2 bases, the J end by 9 bases, with 11 bases between. The CDR3 is 13 amino acids. Germline CDR1 is KGHDR and CDR2 is SFDVKD. The CDR3 sequence is CATSDSQTRTQYF. The DNA of the CDR3 is TGTGCCACCAGTGATTCGCAAACGAGGACGCAGTATTTT.

This chain links TRBV3-1 with TRBJ2-3; 8 bases line up with TRBD1. Germline V gene lookup returns CDR1 LGHDT and CDR2 YNNKEL (reference sequence). The CDR3 is made up of 15 amino acids. Trimming took 4 bases from V and 2 from J; bases not matched to a gene: 5. CDR3 residues: CASSLGQGDTDTQYF. CDR3 DNA: TGTGCCAGCAGCCTCGGACAGGGAGACACAGATACGCAGTATTTT.

This clonotype was detected a few times. The rearrangement uses TRBV7-9 and TRBJ2-2, with D unresolved. The CDR3 extends over 15 amino acids. Germline CDR1 and CDR2: SEHNR and FQNEAQ (reference sequence). The ends were cut back, 4 bases at V and 0 bases at J, with 9 bases in the middle. The CDR3 region has the DNA TGTGCCAGCAGCTCCTTCGCCCCGAACACCGGGGAGCTGTTTTTT. Protein: CASSSFAPNTGELFF.

This clonotype was observed at least ten times. The chain employs TRBV19 and TRBJ1-2, with 7 bases that match TRBD1. This CDR3 is built from 15 residues. Trimming at V came to 9 bases and at J to 2 bases, leaving 12 bases not matched to a gene. From germline, CDR1 is LNHDA and CDR2 SQIVND (reference sequence). The CDR3 spells CASTLPGTVNYGYTF. CDR3 DNA sequence: TGTGCCAGCACCCTCCCCGGGACAGTCAACTATGGCTACACCTTC.

This clonotype was recorded at least ten times. The rearrangement uses TRBV10-3 and TRBJ2-3; D gene uncertain. The CDR3 is made up of 11 amino acids. The V end lost 8 bases, the J end lost 0 bases, and 3 bases lay between the germline ends. Germline loops: CDR1 ENHRY, CDR2 SYGVKD. As DNA, the CDR3 is TGTGCCATCGGCAGCACAGATACGCAGTATTTT. This gives the protein CAIGSTDTQYF.

This clonotype was detected only a few times. The chain has TRBV7-2 and TRBJ1-1, with no clear D. V was cut by 2 bases and J by 0 bases, with 7 bases left in between. The CDR3 spans 14 residues. CDR1 is SGHTA, CDR2 FQGNSA, per germline. The DNA of the CDR3 is TGTGCCAGCAGCTTATCGGTCTTGAACACTGAAGCTTTCTTT. Amino acids: CASSLSVLNTEAFF.